Below, 8 T cell receptor beta chains from the same sample are listed, as sequenced in a study of T-cell memory formation after mild COVID-19. TCRdb re-called the 5' RACE reads with MiXCR, one entry per CDR3 protein. The sample consists of 120,000 or so distinct CDR3 sequences, around a sixth of them appearing once. Sequencing used PBMCs or a T cell subset sorted from them (not recorded which). The receptors derive from an adult woman who had mild COVID-19 (a few samples of this study predate the infection). Cell type and time point are not known.

The CDR3 DNA is TGTGCCAGCAGTTTCGGGAAAAGCAGTGAGCAGTTCTTC. It translates to CASSFGKSSEQFF. The rearrangement uses TRBV12-3 or TRBV12-4 and TRBJ2-1; tentatively, D is TRBD2 (5 bases). Trimming removed 3 bases from V and 9 bases from J, with 12 bases in between. This CDR3 has 13 residues.

This clonotype has more than one count but fewer than ten. The chain joins TRBV5-1 to TRBJ1-1, with 7 bases aligning to TRBD1. Trimming removed 3 bases from V and 4 bases from J; junction bases left unmatched: 9. The V gene's germline CDR1 is SGHRS and CDR2 YFSETQ. This CDR3 is 15 amino acids long. The CDR3 is CASSSLIRDSTEAFF. The CDR3 nucleotides read TGCGCCAGCAGCTCCCTGATCCGGGACAGCACTGAAGCTTTCTTT.

This clonotype was seen more than once but under ten times. The rearrangement uses TRBV12-3 or TRBV12-4 and TRBJ1-1; D is unclear. With 11 bases removed from V and 1 base from J, the gap between germline ends came to 8 bases. This CDR3 is built from 11 residues. CDR3 sequence reads: CAGLRNTEAFF. The CDR3 region has the DNA TGTGCCGGCCTTAGGAACACTGAAGCTTTCTTT.

This clonotype was counted ten times or more. J is TRBJ2-1 and V is TRBV18, with TRBD2 identical over 11 bases. The germline gives CDR1 KGHSH, CDR2 LQKENI. The CDR3 is 13 residues long. With 3 bases clipped from V and 8 bases from J, the junction kept 0 bases outside the gene matches. CDR3 region: CASSPTSGDEQFF. In DNA form, the CDR3 reads TGTGCCAGCTCACCGACTAGCGGGGATGAGCAGTTCTTC.

This chain joins TRBV5-1 and TRBJ2-7, with D unclear. Germline-derived CDR1 and CDR2 are SGHRS and YFSETQ. V was shortened by 1 base and J by 0 bases, with 11 bases between the two germline ends. The CDR3 totals 15 residues. The CDR3 DNA is TGCGCCAGCAGCTTGTTAGGCACCAGCTCCTACGAGCAGTACTTC. Protein product: CASSLLGTSSYEQYF.

The chain has TRBV7-9 and TRBJ1-2, with D hard to call. Per the germline V gene, CDR1 is SEHNR and CDR2 is FQNEAQ (reference sequence). CDR3 length equals 16 residues. Deletions cut 0 bases from V and 8 bases from J, with 19 bases between. For the CDR3, the DNA is TGTGCCAGCAGCTTAGCGCTTAGGACCGGCGGTGGAGGCTACACCTTC. It codes for CASSLALRTGGGGYTF. The full variable domain, its missing parts supplied by reference TRBV7-9 and TRBJ1-2, is DTGVSQNPRHKITKRGQNVTFRCDPISEHNRLYWYRQTLGQGPEFLTYFQNEAQLEKSRLLSDRFSAERPKGSFSTLEIQRTEQGDSAMYLCASSLALRTGGGGYTFGSGTRLTVV.

V usage is TRBV12-3 or TRBV12-4 and J usage is TRBJ2-4; possibly TRBD2 for D (5 bases). The V end was cut by 5 bases, the J end by 7 bases, with 15 bases between. The length of the CDR3 is 14 residues. The CDR3 region is CASSVRETNNIQYF. The CDR3 DNA sequence: TGTGCCAGCAGTGTCCGGGAAACTAACAACATTCAGTACTTC.

This clonotype has more than one count but fewer than ten. The CDR3 loop reads CSARDLIGKNIQYF. CDR3 nucleotides: TGCAGTGCTAGAGATCTCATCGGCAAAAACATTCAGTACTTC. This chain links TRBV20-1 with TRBJ2-4; unclear D gene. Germline lookup yields CDR1 DFQATT and CDR2 SNEGSKA (reference sequence). This CDR3 comprises 14 residues. The V and J ends lost 0 bases and 3 bases respectively, with 9 bases between them.